The clone carrying this T cell receptor (beta chain) appeared a single time. Here immunoSEQ multiplex PCR was the method, and the copy in TCRdb shows in-frame clones only, minus some. Here the sample spans around 110,000 clones, around 88% being singletons. The data are from a study of PD-L1 blockade in urothelial cancer. Study context: Treatment start was followed by blood analysis at 3 weeks (second dose) and again at 6 weeks.

The CDR3 length is 13 residues. V shed 2 bases and J shed 1 base, with 4 bases lying between them. The germline V gene encodes CDR1 KGHSH and CDR2 LQKENI. The time point is: peripheral blood 6 weeks after treatment start. V gene TRBV18 combines with J gene TRBJ2-3; D gene ambiguous. This TCR came from a man aged 60-69 years with urothelial cancer. The source material was PBMCs, sampled around atezolizumab (anti-PD-L1) treatment. This CDR3 is CASSPGRTDTQYF. CDR3 nucleotides: TGTGCCAGCTCACCAGGCCGCACAGATACGCAGTATTTT.